A single sample gave rise to the 16 T cell receptor beta chains below, sequenced in a study of blood T cell repertoires in COVID-19. Clones were sequenced by immunoSEQ multiplex PCR, and TCRdb holds only the in-frame ones, with some missing. The repertoire holds over 85,000 clones, with around 90% as singletons. Sequences were obtained from peripheral blood. The receptors were sampled from a male donor with acute or convalescent COVID-19.

The V call is TRBV5-1, the J call TRBJ2-3, with 8 bases lining up with TRBD2. The CDR3 loop spans 16 amino acids. The germline CDR1 and CDR2 sequences are SGHRS and YFSETQ. With 0 bases clipped from V and 2 bases from J, the junction kept 5 bases outside the gene matches. Written as DNA, the CDR3 is TGCGCCAGCAGCTTGGGGGGCGGGGGGCCCACAGATACGCAGTATTTT. Translated, it gives CASSLGGGGPTDTQYF.

The V gene is TRBV9, the J gene TRBJ2-1; 8 bases map to TRBD1. This CDR3 comprises 15 residues. Germline CDR1 is SGDLS and CDR2 is YYNGEE. V lost 0 bases, J lost 9 bases, and 8 bases stayed unmatched. The CDR3 protein is CASSVGRGRESEQFF. The CDR3 DNA is TGTGCCAGCAGCGTAGGCAGGGGGCGAGAAAGTGAGCAGTTCTTC.

The gene calls are TRBV5-8 and TRBJ2-1; 14 bases are shared with TRBD2. CDR1 is SGHTS and CDR2 is YDEGEE in the germline V gene. This CDR3 is built from 17 residues. After removal of 4 bases from V and 4 bases from J, the junction contained 7 bases not matched to a gene. DNA of the CDR3: TGTGCCAGCAGCCCTTCTGGGACTAGCGGGGGATACAATGAGCAGTTCTTC. This gives the protein CASSPSGTSGGYNEQFF.

In nucleotides, the CDR3 is TGTGCCAGCAGTGCCGAGGGGGTCGGGGGCTACACCTTC. This codes for CASSAEGVGGYTF. The rearrangement links TRBV6-4 to TRBJ1-2; D possibly corresponds to TRBD1 (6 bases). The V end was cut by 4 bases, the J end by 8 bases, with 14 bases between. CDR3 length: 13 amino acids. Germline CDR1 and CDR2: MRHNA and SNTAGT.

The V gene is TRBV28, the J gene TRBJ1-2; D might be TRBD1 (5 bases). The CDR3 runs 13 residues. V lost 6 bases and J lost 1, with 9 bases in between. The germline gives CDR1 MDHEN, CDR2 SYDVKM. The CDR3 spells CASRTEINYGYTF. Written as DNA, the CDR3 is TGTGCCAGCAGGACAGAAATTAACTATGGCTACACCTTC.

The rearrangement joins TRBV29-1 to TRBJ2-5, with TRBD1 identical over 9 bases. J was trimmed by 5 bases and V by 6 bases; bases with no gene match: 10. The germline V gene encodes CDR1 SQVTM and CDR2 ANQGSEA. The length of the CDR3 is 14 residues. The DNA of the CDR3 is TGCAGCGTCGCCGCCGGGACAGGGTGGGAGACCCAGTACTTC. It codes for CSVAAGTGWETQYF. The entire variable domain, with the rest obtained from reference TRBV29-1 and TRBJ2-5, is as follows: SAVISQKPSRDICQRGTSLTIQCQVDSQVTMMFWYRQQPGQSLTLIATANQGSEATYESGFVIDKFPISRPNLTFSTLTVSNMSPEDSSIYLCSVAAGTGWETQYFGPGTRLLVL.

The chain combines TRBV3-1 (or the pseudogene TRBV3-2) with TRBJ2-7; 10 bases line up with TRBD2. The V gene's germline CDR1 is LGHDT and CDR2 YNNKEL (reference sequence). The CDR3 is made up of 17 amino acids. Trimming removed 2 bases from V and 6 bases from J; junction bases left unmatched: 13. The CDR3 DNA reads TGTGCCAGCAGCCAAAGTCCGCAAGCGGGGGGGCCGGGCGAGCAGTACTTC. It codes for CASSQSPQAGGPGEQYF.

The chain carries TRBV30 and TRBJ2-2, with D tentatively TRBD1 (5 bases). The CDR3 has 13 residues. Germline loops: CDR1 GTSNPN, CDR2 SVGIG (reference sequence). Deletions cut 3 bases from V and 6 bases from J, with 11 bases between. CDR3 protein: CAWSIQAAGELFF. In DNA form, the CDR3 reads TGTGCCTGGAGCATACAGGCGGCCGGGGAGCTGTTTTTT.

In DNA form, the CDR3 reads TGTGCCAGCAGCTTGGGTAGGGGAGGTACTGAAGCTTTCTTT. Translated: CASSLGRGGTEAFF. The chain employs TRBV5-6 and TRBJ1-1; the D gene is possibly TRBD1 (5 bases). V lost 0 bases to trimming and J lost 5 bases, with 11 bases between them. Germline CDR1 SGHDT, CDR2 YYEEEE. This CDR3 contains 14 residues.

This rearrangement joins TRBV6-5 to TRBJ1-5, with 7 bases identical to TRBD1. CDR3 size: 14 residues. With V trimmed by 6 bases and J by 5 bases, 7 bases remained unmatched. Germline V gene data show CDR1 as MNHEY and CDR2 as SVGAGI. The CDR3 region has the DNA TGTGCCAGCAGGCGGCAGGGGGGTGATCAGCCCCAGCATTTT. This codes for CASRRQGGDQPQHF.

CDR3: CASSSSLYEQYF. The DNA for the CDR3 is TGTGCCAGCAGCTCCTCCCTCTACGAGCAGTACTTC. The chain carries TRBV7-9 and TRBJ2-7; no clear D gene. The CDR3 extends over 12 amino acids. The V end lost 4 bases, the J end lost 3 bases, and 7 bases lay between the germline ends. CDR1 SEHNR and CDR2 FQNEAQ come from the germline V gene (reference sequence). The whole variable domain, filled in from reference TRBV7-9 and TRBJ2-7, reads DTGVSQNPRHKITKRGQNVTFRCDPISEHNRLYWYRQTLGQGPEFLTYFQNEAQLEKSRLLSDRFSAERPKGSFSTLEIQRTEQGDSAMYLCASSSSLYEQYFGPGTRLTVT.

In this sample, this clone turned up a few times. The genes are TRBV5-1 and TRBJ2-5; 8 nucleotides match TRBD1. This CDR3 spans 15 amino acids. Trimming removed 6 bases from V and 1 base from J; junction bases left unmatched: 8. Germline V CDR1 and CDR2: SGHRS, YFSETQ. The CDR3 DNA reads as TGCGCCAGCACCCGGACAGGGAACCTCCAAGAGACCCAGTACTTC. This encodes CASTRTGNLQETQYF. The full variable domain, rest sourced from reference TRBV5-1 and TRBJ2-5, is KAGVTQTPRYLIKTRGQQVTLSCSPISGHRSVSWYQQTPGQGLQFLFEYFSETQRNKGNFPGRFSGRQFSNSRSEMNVSTLELGDSALYLCASTRTGNLQETQYFGPGTRLLVL.

A single count supports this clone. V and J are TRBV10-3 and TRBJ2-7; D might be TRBD2 (6 bases). CDR1 and CDR2 (germline): ENHRY, SYGVKD. V lost 6 bases and J 3 bases, leaving 15 bases between the germline ends. This CDR3 spans 14 amino acids. The CDR3 DNA sequence: TGTGCCATCAGCGGCGGGAAGGGAGACTACGAGCAGTACTTC. This codes for CAISGGKGDYEQYF.

The rearrangement joins TRBV5-6 to TRBJ1-6; D not resolved. V dropped 0 bases and J dropped 3 bases, with 10 bases sitting between them. Germline values: CDR1 SGHDT, CDR2 YYEEEE. This CDR3 is built from 16 residues. The CDR3 nucleotides read TGTGCCAGCAGCTTGGGAAACACCCACTATAATTCACCCCTCCACTTT. Amino acids: CASSLGNTHYNSPLHF.

The CDR3 is CASTMGGGNTGELFF. The DNA for the CDR3 is TGTGCCAGTACCATGGGCGGGGGGAACACCGGGGAGCTGTTTTTT. This chain links TRBV19 with TRBJ2-2; 7 bases fit TRBD2. With 7 bases clipped from V and 1 base from J, the junction kept 6 bases outside the gene matches. The length of the CDR3 is 15 residues. Germline V gene data show CDR1 as LNHDA and CDR2 as SQIVND (reference sequence).

The chain has TRBV5-1 and TRBJ1-1; 8 bases align to TRBD1. V shed 3 bases, J shed 1 base, and the junction held 2 bases outside the gene matches. CDR3 size: 14 residues. CDR1 and CDR2 from the germline V gene are SGHRS and YFSETQ. CDR3: CASSYGQGNTEAFF. DNA for the CDR3: TGCGCCAGCAGCTATGGACAGGGGAACACTGAAGCTTTCTTT.